The 16 T cell receptor beta chains below all came from one sample that was sequenced in a study of T cells in localized non-small cell lung cancer (TCRdb year 2020). The receptor library was made with the immunoSEQ multiplex PCR assay. Drawn from immuneACCESS, this table holds only the in-frame rearrangements with V and J called that TCRdb kept. Clones are partly lost; checked studies trace under half to an unresolved V gene and leave the rest unexplained. The table for this sample lists about 61,000 clones; 80% to 90% of them were counted only once. The ten largest account for roughly a fifth of the sample. Material: peripheral blood, obtained before any cancer treatment. Receptors were obtained from a man between 40 and 69 years old with stage I squamous cell lung carcinoma.

This chain uses TRBV7-2 with TRBJ2-2, with D hard to call. Trimming stripped 0 bases from V and 6 bases from J, with 2 bases between. The CDR3 runs to 12 residues. Germline CDR1 reads SGHTA; CDR2 reads FQGNSA. The CDR3 DNA reads as TGTGCCAGCAGCTTAGCTGCCGGGGAGCTGTTTTTT. It is translated as CASSLAAGELFF. Based on the CDR3 plus reference TRBV7-2 and TRBJ2-2, the full variable domain is GAGVSQSPSNKVTEKGKDVELRCDPISGHTALYWYRQSLGQGLEFLIYFQGNSAPDKSGLPSDRFSAERTGGSVSTLTIQRTQQEDSAVYLCASSLAAGELFFGEGSRLTVL.

The chain links TRBV27 to TRBJ2-3; 11 positions match TRBD2. V lost 5 bases to trimming and J lost 5 bases; unmatched junction nucleotides: 9. The CDR3 extends over 16 amino acids. Germline V gene sequence: CDR1 MNHEY, CDR2 SMNVEV (reference sequence). This CDR3 reads CASSPELAGAVDTQYF. CDR3 coding DNA: TGTGCCAGCAGTCCCGAACTAGCGGGAGCTGTAGATACGCAGTATTTT.

The chain joins TRBV29-1 to TRBJ2-1; 11 bases line up with TRBD1. The junction had 6 bases not matched to a gene; V was cut back by 7 bases and J by 7 bases. Germline CDR1 SQVTM, CDR2 ANQGSEA. The CDR3 sequence is 13 residues long. The CDR3, as DNA: TGCAGCGCTCGCCGGGACAGGGGGAATGAGCAGTTCTTC. It codes for CSARRDRGNEQFF.

About this clone itself: Compared with germline, one end of the junction differs, possibly owing to a read error. The CDR3 DNA reads as TGTGCCAGCAGTTTGGGGCCCCGGGACAGGGGCGTGGATCCCTTT. Encoded protein: CASSLGPRDRGVDPF. J is TRBJ1-1 and V is TRBV28, with 10 nucleotides matching TRBD1. The length of the CDR3 is 15 residues. Germline CDR1 is MDHEN and CDR2 is SYDVKM.

J is TRBJ1-4 and V is TRBV5-6; D not resolved. There are 16 residues in the CDR3. The V end was cut by 0 bases, the J end by 4 bases, with 13 bases between. From germline, CDR1 is SGHDT and CDR2 YYEEEE. In DNA, the CDR3 is TGTGCCAGCAGCTTGGGGTCTATATCTTTTAATGAAAAACTGTTTTTT. It encodes CASSLGSISFNEKLFF.

The rearrangement links TRBV6-5 to TRBJ2-4; D call uncertain. V was trimmed by 6 bases and J by 3 bases, leaving 12 bases between them. This CDR3 spans 14 amino acids. Germline V gene data show CDR1 as MNHEY and CDR2 as SVGAGI. The DNA of the CDR3 is TGTGCCAGCAGCTTCGGTCAGGACAAAAACATTCAGTACTTC. Its protein is CASSFGQDKNIQYF.

The DNA of the CDR3 is TGTGCCTGGAGTGTAGGGGGGGACAATGAGCAGTTCTTC. Translating gives CAWSVGGDNEQFF. The chain has TRBV30 and TRBJ2-1; D perhaps matches TRBD2 (7 bases). The CDR3 is 13 amino acids. V lost 0 bases to trimming and J lost 5 bases, with 8 bases between them. Germline-derived CDR1 and CDR2 are GTSNPN and SVGIG (reference sequence).

The chain is built from TRBV30 and TRBJ2-1; perhaps TRBD1 as D (6 bases). The CDR3 has 14 amino acids. Trimming stripped 4 bases from V and 10 bases from J, with 20 bases between. Germline CDR1 is GTSNPN and CDR2 is SVGIG (reference sequence). The CDR3 DNA is TGTGCCTGGACCGGAGGCTACAGGGATCGGGAGCAGTTCTTC. Translating gives CAWTGGYRDREQFF.

The chain links TRBV5-1 to TRBJ2-5; TRBD2 matches 13 bases. The CDR3 extends over 15 amino acids. V was clipped by 4 bases and J by 5 bases; unmatched bases: 5. From germline, CDR1 is SGHRS and CDR2 YFSETQ. The CDR3 DNA is TGCGCCAGCAGCCTGGGGACTAGCGGGACGGAGACCCAGTACTTC. It translates to CASSLGTSGTETQYF.

This rearrangement joins TRBV4-2 to TRBJ2-5; 8 nucleotides line up with TRBD2. Germline loops: CDR1 LGHNA, CDR2 YNFKEQ. J gave up 3 bases and V 5 bases, and 8 bases lay outside the gene matches. The CDR3 loop spans 15 amino acids. The CDR3 region is CASSAYSGGKETQYF. CDR3 nucleotides: TGTGCCAGCAGCGCCTACTCGGGAGGGAAAGAGACCCAGTACTTC.

The chain is built from TRBV5-1 and TRBJ2-7; tentative D call: TRBD2 (5 bases). The germline V gene encodes CDR1 SGHRS and CDR2 YFSETQ. Trimming cost V 0 bases and J 5 bases, with 6 bases left between them. This CDR3 spans 12 amino acids. CDR3 DNA sequence: TGCGCCAGCAGCTTGGAGGGAGACGAGCAGTACTTC. It codes for CASSLEGDEQYF.

The V call is TRBV7-9, the J call TRBJ1-1, with D possibly TRBD1 on 6 matching bases. The CDR3 sequence is 15 residues long. Trimming pared 1 base from V and 0 bases from J, leaving 9 bases between. In germline, CDR1 is SEHNR, CDR2 FQNEAQ (reference sequence). CDR3 amino acids: CASSLDRTVNTEAFF. The CDR3 nucleotides read TGTGCCAGCAGCTTAGACAGGACAGTGAACACTGAAGCTTTCTTT.

V and J are TRBV10-1 and TRBJ2-7; TRBD1 agrees at 9 bases. Germline CDR1 and CDR2: WNHNN and SYGVQD (reference sequence). J was trimmed by 7 bases and V by 6 bases; bases with no gene match: 25. The CDR3 contains 19 residues. In nucleotides, the CDR3 is TGCGCCAGCAGGGGCCTCCGGGACAGGGTCTACGAGGAGCGGGGTGAGCAGTACTTC. Translating gives CASRGLRDRVYEERGEQYF.

Comment on this clone: Germline and junction disagree at one end, which may indicate a read error. This chain joins TRBV5-6 and TRBJ2-1; 13 bases align to TRBD2. The CDR3 spans 15 residues. CDR1 and CDR2 from the germline V gene are SGHDT and YYEEEE. The CDR3 sequence: CASSPQLAGGPKSLF. In DNA, the CDR3 is TGTGCCAGCAGCCCTCAACTAGCGGGAGGGCCAAAGTCGCTCTTC. The full variable domain, completed using reference TRBV5-6 and TRBJ2-1, is DAGVTQSPTHLIKTRGQQVTLRCSPKSGHDTVSWYQQALGQGPQFIFQYYEEEERQRGNFPDRFSGHQFPNYSSELNVNALLLGDSALYLCASSPQLAGGPKSLFGPGTRLTVL.

The rearrangement joins TRBV28 to TRBJ2-7; TRBD1 aligns across 8 bases. Germline lookup yields CDR1 MDHEN and CDR2 SYDVKM. The CDR3 consists of 13 residues. This CDR3 is CVSGDRGTYEQYF. The CDR3 DNA reads as TGTGTCTCGGGTGACAGGGGCACCTACGAGCAGTACTTC.

The chain has TRBV19 and TRBJ2-7; 8 bases align to TRBD1. This CDR3 region has 15 residues. V lost 2 bases to trimming and J lost 3 bases; unmatched junction nucleotides: 6. Germline V gene data show CDR1 as LNHDA and CDR2 as SQIVND (reference sequence). CDR3 DNA sequence: TGTGCCAGTAGTATATCGACAGGGGTTGGCTACGAGCAGTACTTC. This translates into CASSISTGVGYEQYF.